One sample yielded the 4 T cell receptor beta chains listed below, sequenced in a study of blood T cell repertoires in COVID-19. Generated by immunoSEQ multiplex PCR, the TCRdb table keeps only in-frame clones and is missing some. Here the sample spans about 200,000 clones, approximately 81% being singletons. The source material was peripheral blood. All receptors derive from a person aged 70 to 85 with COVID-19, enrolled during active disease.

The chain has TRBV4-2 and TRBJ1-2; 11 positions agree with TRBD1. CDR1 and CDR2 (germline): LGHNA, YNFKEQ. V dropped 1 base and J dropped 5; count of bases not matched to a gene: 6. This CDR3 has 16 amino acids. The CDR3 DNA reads TGTGCCAGCAGCCAAGGGACAGGGGGCGAGGAATATGGCTACACCTTC. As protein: CASSQGTGGEEYGYTF.

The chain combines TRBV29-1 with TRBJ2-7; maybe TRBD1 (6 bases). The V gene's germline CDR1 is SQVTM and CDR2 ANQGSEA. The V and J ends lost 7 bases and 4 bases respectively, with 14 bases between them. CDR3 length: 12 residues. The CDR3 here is CSAKVGAYEQYF. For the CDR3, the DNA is TGCAGCGCAAAGGTGGGGGCTTACGAGCAGTACTTC.

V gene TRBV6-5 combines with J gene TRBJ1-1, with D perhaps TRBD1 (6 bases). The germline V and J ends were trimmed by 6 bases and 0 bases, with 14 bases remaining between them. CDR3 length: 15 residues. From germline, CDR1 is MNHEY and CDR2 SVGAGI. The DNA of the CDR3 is TGTGCCAGCAGACGTGGACAGCTTCTGAACACTGAAGCTTTCTTT. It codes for CASRRGQLLNTEAFF.

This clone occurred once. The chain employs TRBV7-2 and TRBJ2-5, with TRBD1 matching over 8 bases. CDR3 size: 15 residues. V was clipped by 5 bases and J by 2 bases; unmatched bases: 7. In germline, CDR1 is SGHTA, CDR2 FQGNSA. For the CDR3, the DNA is TGTGCCAGCAGCCGCAGGACAGGGAGGCAAGAGACCCAGTACTTC. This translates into CASSRRTGRQETQYF.